This passage covers 27 T cell receptor beta chains from one sample sequenced in a study of beta chain features in type 1 diabetes. Points from the study as a whole: Shortening that was moderate but significant affected the TCRB CDR3s of Type 1 diabetes patients in all four CD4+ subsets.

No antigen has been identified for these receptors. Since all of the isolated RNA was reverse transcribed, expressed TCRB transcripts were what got sequenced. Profiled with immunoSEQ multiplex PCR; TCRdb holds only in-frame clones, not every one. The sample holds about 340,000 clones, approximately 9.9% seen once. The specimen was central memory CD4+ T cells from blood. The receptors here all came from a man aged 25 to 40 with type 1 diabetes.

This clone was detected many times. Distinct nucleotide sequences in the sample also encode this CDR3. Here the CDR3 reads CASSPGWNTEAFF. Written as DNA, the CDR3 is TGTGCCAGTAGCCCCGGGTGGAACACTGAAGCTTTCTTT. The chain carries TRBV19 and TRBJ1-1, with D uncertain. Germline loops: CDR1 LNHDA, CDR2 SQIVND (reference sequence). Trimming removed 6 bases from V and 1 base from J, with 9 bases in between. The CDR3 is 13 residues long.

This clone was counted between two and nine times. The V call is TRBV5-4, the J call TRBJ1-4; D is undetermined. In germline, CDR1 is SGHNT, CDR2 YYREEE (reference sequence). Trimming left V 4 bases short and J 0 bases short, with 13 bases between. The CDR3 length is 16 residues. CDR3: CASSLDLMATNEKLFF. The CDR3 DNA is TGTGCCAGCAGCCTCGACCTTATGGCAACTAATGAAAAACTGTTTTTT.

Only a few counts were recorded for this clone. The chain employs TRBV5-6 and TRBJ2-1, with 11 bases fitting TRBD2. Germline CDR1 reads SGHDT; CDR2 reads YYEEEE. The CDR3 consists of 13 residues. J gave up 10 bases and V 0 bases, and 0 bases lay outside the gene matches. CDR3 DNA: TGTGCCAGCAGCTTGGGGACTAGCGGGGAGCAGTTCTTC. Its translation: CASSLGTSGEQFF.

The rearrangement uses TRBV27 and TRBJ2-5; D is tentatively TRBD1 or TRBD2 (5 bases each). Germline CDR1 and CDR2: MNHEY and SMNVEV (reference sequence). V lost 5 bases and J 0 bases, leaving 16 bases between the germline ends. The CDR3 loop spans 16 amino acids. CDR3 protein: CASSLRDGQYQETQYF. In DNA, the CDR3 is TGTGCCAGCAGTCTACGGGACGGTCAGTACCAAGAGACCCAGTACTTC.

This clone was seen more than once but under ten times. The chain has TRBV29-1 and TRBJ2-7, with 9 positions matching TRBD1. Germline trimming cut 1 base from V and 9 bases from J; bases unmatched to any gene: 10. Germline V gene lookup returns CDR1 SQVTM and CDR2 ANQGSEA. This CDR3 comprises 14 residues. The CDR3 sequence is CSVEGTGARVGQYF. For the CDR3, the DNA is TGCAGCGTTGAAGGGACAGGGGCCCGGGTTGGGCAGTACTTC.

This clone was found many times. The chain joins TRBV29-1 to TRBJ2-1, with D maybe TRBD1 (5 bases). V was pared by 0 bases and J by 10 bases, with 10 bases between. The V gene's germline CDR1 is SQVTM and CDR2 ANQGSEA. CDR3 size: 12 residues. The CDR3 protein is CSVEDSGPEQFF. The CDR3 DNA follows: TGCAGCGTTGAAGATTCAGGGCCCGAGCAGTTCTTC.

The rearrangement links TRBV4-1 to TRBJ1-1; no reliable D call. Trimming took 0 bases from V and 5 from J, leaving 13 bases between them. This CDR3 region has 15 residues. Germline V gene lookup returns CDR1 MGHRA and CDR2 YSYEKL. DNA of the CDR3: TGCGCCAGCAGCCAAGAACGGCGGGGTGGGACTGAAGCTTTCTTT. Translated: CASSQERRGGTEAFF.

This sequence joins TRBV6-5 and TRBJ1-2; maybe TRBD1 (5 bases). Germline values: CDR1 MNHEY, CDR2 SVGAGI. This CDR3 contains 15 residues. Deletions cut 2 bases from V and 4 bases from J, with 14 bases between. The DNA of the CDR3 is TGTGCCAGCAGTTACAAGGCAGGGAAGGGCTATGGCTACACCTTC. Translation gives CASSYKAGKGYGYTF.

J is TRBJ2-3 and V is TRBV7-2; 8 nucleotides agree with TRBD1. V shed 4 bases, J shed 6 bases, and the junction held 9 bases outside the gene matches. CDR3 length equals 15 residues. Germline CDR1 is SGHTA and CDR2 is FQGNSA. For the CDR3, the DNA is TGTGCCAGCAGCTCTTCACAGGGGGAAGGGGATACGCAGTATTTT. This codes for CASSSSQGEGDTQYF.

The chain combines TRBV28 with TRBJ1-4; 9 positions match TRBD1. V shed 7 bases and J 7 bases; nucleotides not matched to a gene: 10. Germline V gene sequence: CDR1 MDHEN, CDR2 SYDVKM. This CDR3 has 15 amino acids. CDR3 DNA: TGTGCCAGCAATTTGCCGGGACAGGGAAGTGAAAAACTGTTTTTT. It codes for CASNLPGQGSEKLFF.

This clone was picked up a small number of times. V gene TRBV29-1 combines with J gene TRBJ2-7, with D possibly TRBD1 on 6 matching bases. The germline gives CDR1 SQVTM, CDR2 ANQGSEA. The CDR3 extends over 13 amino acids. V lost 2 bases, J lost 7 bases, and 15 bases lay in between. The CDR3 DNA reads as TGCAGCGTTGAAACGGGCAGGGGTAGGGAGCAGTACTTC. Amino acids: CSVETGRGREQYF.

This clone has more than one count but fewer than ten. This chain uses TRBV7-8 with TRBJ2-3, with D possibly matching TRBD2 (6 bases). This CDR3 spans 14 amino acids. Germline CDR1 SGHVS, CDR2 FQNEAQ. V was shortened by 7 bases and J by 0 bases, with 11 bases between the two germline ends. CDR3 in DNA: TGTGCCAGCACCCCCGGGGGAAGCACAGATACGCAGTATTTT. Protein product: CASTPGGSTDTQYF.

The sample holds a few counts of this clone. The chain has TRBV4-3 and TRBJ2-5; D gene ambiguous. Trimming shortened V by 1 base and J by 1 base, and 13 bases separated the two germline ends. Looked up from germline, CDR1 is LGHNA and CDR2 is YSLEER. The CDR3 has 16 residues. CDR3 nucleotide sequence: TGCGCCAGCAGCCAAGGGGCAACTAAGGGCCAAGAGACCCAGTACTTC. It encodes CASSQGATKGQETQYF.

The chain links TRBV18 to TRBJ2-7; TRBD1 aligns across 9 bases. This CDR3 has 13 amino acids. CDR1 is KGHSH, CDR2 LQKENI, per germline. Unmatched junction bases numbered 0, after V lost 4 bases and J lost 2 bases. The CDR3 here is CASSRTGAYEQYF. CDR3 nucleotides: TGTGCCAGCTCACGGACAGGGGCCTACGAGCAGTACTTC.

This chain uses TRBV7-9 with TRBJ2-3, with 10 bases identical to TRBD2. The CDR3 loop spans 18 amino acids. CDR1 and CDR2 from the germline V gene are SEHNR and FQNEAQ (reference sequence). Germline trimming cut 5 bases from V and 0 bases from J; bases unmatched to any gene: 11. The CDR3 reads CASSRVFTSGVSTDTQYF. Written as DNA, the CDR3 is TGTGCCAGCAGCCGTGTCTTTACTAGCGGGGTCAGCACAGATACGCAGTATTTT.

This clone has only a few counts. This chain connects TRBV29-1 to TRBJ1-2; D is perhaps TRBD1 (5 bases). Germline loops: CDR1 SQVTM, CDR2 ANQGSEA. This CDR3 is built from 13 residues. V lost 7 bases to trimming and J lost 4 bases, with 16 bases between them. The CDR3, as DNA: TGCAGCGCTCAGACAGAGGCGTCCTATGGCTACACCTTC. Protein sequence: CSAQTEASYGYTF. The variable domain in full, completed from reference TRBV29-1 and TRBJ1-2, reads SAVISQKPSRDICQRGTSLTIQCQVDSQVTMMFWYRQQPGQSLTLIATANQGSEATYESGFVIDKFPISRPNLTFSTLTVSNMSPEDSSIYLCSAQTEASYGYTFGSGTRLTVV.

The rearrangement links TRBV18 to TRBJ1-2; possible D gene TRBD1, 5 bases. The CDR3 is 16 amino acids. From germline, CDR1 is KGHSH and CDR2 LQKENI. The V and J ends lost 4 bases and 2 bases respectively, with 17 bases between them. In nucleotides, the CDR3 is TGTGCCAGCTCACGGGGACCGGGGGATCAGAACTATGGCTACACCTTC. Translating it yields CASSRGPGDQNYGYTF. The full variable domain, rest sourced from reference TRBV18 and TRBJ1-2, is NAGVMQNPRHLVRRRGQEARLRCSPMKGHSHVYWYRQLPEEGLKFMVYLQKENIIDESGMPKERFSAEFPKEGPSILRIQQVVRGDSAAYFCASSRGPGDQNYGYTFGSGTRLTVV.

There are a few counts of this clone. The same CDR3 arises from other DNA sequences in this sample as well. The V gene is TRBV11-2, the J gene TRBJ2-1; no firm D call. This CDR3 spans 13 amino acids. Trimming shortened V by 0 bases and J by 9 bases, and 9 bases separated the two germline ends. The germline V gene has CDR1 SGHAT and CDR2 FQNNGV. The CDR3 protein is CASSLDLWGEQFF. Here the CDR3 DNA reads TGTGCCAGCAGCTTAGATCTTTGGGGTGAGCAGTTCTTC. Looking up the rest from reference TRBV11-2 and TRBJ2-1 gives the full variable domain: EAGVAQSPRYKIIEKRQSVAFWCNPISGHATLYWYQQILGQGPKLLIQFQNNGVVDDSQLPKDRFSAERLKGVDSTLKIQPAKLEDSAVYLCASSLDLWGEQFFGPGTRLTVL.

This clone was picked up a small number of times. The gene calls are TRBV6-5 and TRBJ1-4; 9 bases align to TRBD1. This CDR3 is 15 amino acids long. The V and J ends lost 6 bases and 12 bases, in that order; junction bases with no gene match: 14. CDR1 and CDR2 (germline): MNHEY, SVGAGI. CDR3: CASSDLTPGQGQLFF. The CDR3 DNA is TGTGCCAGCAGCGACCTTACTCCGGGACAGGGACAACTGTTTTTT.

This clone was seen ten or more times. The chain links TRBV2 to TRBJ2-7; D is unclear. V was trimmed by 2 bases and J by 2 bases, leaving 19 bases between them. Germline CDR1 is SNHLY and CDR2 is FYNNEI. The CDR3 loop spans 17 amino acids. The CDR3 is CASSEPLTLTLTYEQYF. CDR3 nucleotides: TGTGCCAGCAGTGAACCCTTGACTTTGACTCTAACCTACGAGCAGTACTTC.

The chain has TRBV2 and TRBJ2-7; 7 positions agree with TRBD1. This CDR3 region has 15 residues. V was pared by 6 bases and J by 6 bases, with 14 bases of the junction left unmatched. The germline V gene encodes CDR1 SNHLY and CDR2 FYNNEI. The chain's CDR3 is CASSAQTGRVSEQYF. CDR3 coding DNA: TGTGCCAGCAGCGCCCAGACAGGGCGTGTGTCCGAGCAGTACTTC.

In this sample, this clone turned up a few times. This sequence joins TRBV7-2 and TRBJ1-1; TRBD1 is a possible D gene (5 bases). CDR1 is SGHTA and CDR2 is FQGNSA in the germline V gene. Trimming pared 5 bases from V and 4 bases from J, leaving 14 bases between. CDR3 length: 14 amino acids. CDR3 in amino acids: CASSRNFGGTEAFF. The CDR3 nucleotides read TGTGCCAGCAGCCGAAATTTTGGGGGCACTGAAGCTTTCTTT.

This clone has just a few counts. This chain joins TRBV5-5 and TRBJ2-5, with D perhaps assigned TRBD1 or TRBD2 (5 bases each). V was cut by 3 bases and J by 4 bases, with 22 bases left in between. There are 17 residues in the CDR3. Per germline, CDR1 SGHKS and CDR2 YYEKEE (reference sequence). The CDR3 protein is CASSWAGTDNMGETQYF. In DNA form, the CDR3 reads TGTGCCAGCAGCTGGGCCGGGACGGATAACATGGGAGAGACCCAGTACTTC.

The gene calls are TRBV2 and TRBJ2-3, with a tentative D call TRBD1 (6 bases). Germline V gene sequence: CDR1 SNHLY, CDR2 FYNNEI. There are 15 residues in the CDR3. The germline V and J ends were trimmed by 10 bases and 0 bases, with 17 bases remaining between them. CDR3 nucleotide sequence: TGTGCCAACACCCACGACAGGTGGAGCACAGATACGCAGTATTTT. It is translated as CANTHDRWSTDTQYF.

This clone came up a few times. CDR3 DNA sequence: TGTGCCAGCAGCTTATCGGTTGTCTACAATGAGCAGTTCTTC. Translated, it gives CASSLSVVYNEQFF. The V and J genes are TRBV7-2 and TRBJ2-1; D unresolved. The V gene's germline CDR1 is SGHTA and CDR2 FQGNSA. V was pared by 2 bases and J by 3 bases, with 8 bases between. The CDR3 runs 14 residues.

This clone was observed a few times. The gene calls are TRBV5-1 and TRBJ2-5; TRBD2 matches at 13 bases. The CDR3 extends over 16 amino acids. Unmatched junction bases numbered 6, after V lost 3 bases and J lost 4 bases. Germline V CDR1 and CDR2: SGHRS, YFSETQ. CDR3 in amino acids: CASSSGLAGVGETQYF. In DNA form, the CDR3 reads TGCGCCAGCAGCTCCGGACTAGCGGGGGTCGGAGAGACCCAGTACTTC. Based on the CDR3 plus reference TRBV5-1 and TRBJ2-5, the full variable domain is KAGVTQTPRYLIKTRGQQVTLSCSPISGHRSVSWYQQTPGQGLQFLFEYFSETQRNKGNFPGRFSGRQFSNSRSEMNVSTLELGDSALYLCASSSGLAGVGETQYFGPGTRLLVL.

The table lists this clone with a few counts. The chain carries TRBV7-9 and TRBJ2-5, with no clear D. The CDR3 runs to 11 residues. Germline V gene data show CDR1 as SEHNR and CDR2 as FQNEAQ (reference sequence). The ends were cut back, 1 base at V and 10 bases at J, with 7 bases in the middle. The CDR3 bases are TGTGCCAGCAGCTTAGGCCCACTCCAGTACTTC. This gives the protein CASSLGPLQYF.